These 32 T cell receptor beta chains were sequenced from one sample in a study of T cells after yellow fever vaccination. MiXCR, run by TCRdb on the 5' RACE reads, gives a single entry per CDR3 protein. The data contain about 580,000 distinct CDR3 sequences, about 17% of them singletons. This specimen consisted of PBMCs, obtained less than 6 days after the first yellow fever vaccination. All receptors come from a man aged 18 to 35 who received the YFV17D yellow fever vaccine.

This chain joins TRBV7-2 and TRBJ1-3; D gene ambiguous. The CDR3 spans 13 residues. V was shortened by 6 bases and J by 3 bases, with 9 bases between the two germline ends. From germline, CDR1 is SGHTA and CDR2 FQGNSA. The CDR3 DNA sequence: TGTGCCAGCAGTCCAGGATATGGAAACACCATATATTTT. Translated: CASSPGYGNTIYF.

This clonotype was counted only a few times. The V gene is TRBV20-1, the J gene TRBJ1-2, with D perhaps matching TRBD1 (5 bases). The CDR3 consists of 16 residues. CDR1 and CDR2 from the germline V gene are DFQATT and SNEGSKA (reference sequence). The ends were cut back, 3 bases at V and 2 bases at J, with 19 bases in the middle. The chain's CDR3 is CSASLAGSASNYGYTF. The CDR3 nucleotides read TGCAGTGCTAGCTTGGCAGGGAGCGCGTCGAACTATGGCTACACCTTC.

The V call is TRBV10-3, the J call TRBJ2-1; 10 bases agree with TRBD2. The CDR3 spans 13 residues. Germline CDR1 is ENHRY and CDR2 is SYGVKD. Unmatched junction bases numbered 4, after V lost 9 bases and J lost 5 bases. The CDR3 here is CAILAGTNNEQFF. The CDR3 DNA reads as TGTGCCATACTAGCGGGGACTAACAATGAGCAGTTCTTC.

This chain links TRBV7-6 with TRBJ2-3; 8 bases align to TRBD2. The length of the CDR3 is 14 residues. Germline trimming cut 5 bases from V and 1 base from J; bases unmatched to any gene: 2. Germline V CDR1 and CDR2: SGHVS, FNYEAQ. The CDR3 loop is CASSTLAGTDTQYF. CDR3 in DNA: TGTGCCAGCAGCACACTAGCGGGCACAGATACGCAGTATTTT.

This clonotype was seen a few times. V usage is TRBV12-3 or TRBV12-4 and J usage is TRBJ2-5; weak D call: TRBD1 (5 bases). This CDR3 has 15 amino acids. V lost 3 bases, J lost 4 bases, and 15 bases lay in between. CDR3 sequence reads: CASSFLFGASETQYF. CDR3 sequence (DNA): TGTGCCAGCAGTTTTTTGTTTGGGGCCTCAGAGACCCAGTACTTC.

This clonotype came up many times. This sequence joins TRBV4-2 and TRBJ1-2; D might be TRBD1 (5 bases). This CDR3 has 17 amino acids. Per germline, CDR1 LGHNA and CDR2 YNFKEQ. Trimming removed 0 bases from V and 8 bases from J, with 22 bases in between. The CDR3 sequence: CASSQDSAKPGIVGYTF. In nucleotides, the CDR3 is TGTGCCAGCAGCCAAGATAGCGCTAAGCCAGGGATTGTGGGCTACACCTTC.

This clonotype was counted only a few times. A junction boundary mismatches the germline segment, possibly from a read error. The chain has TRBV7-2 and TRBJ1-1; D is perhaps TRBD1 (5 bases). The CDR3 contains 13 residues. Germline V lookup: CDR1 SGHTA, CDR2 FQGNSA. The CDR3 sequence: CASSLEQYEGPGF. CDR3 nucleotide sequence: TGTGCCAGCAGCTTAGAACAATATGAGGGGCCGGGCTTT.

This clonotype was observed a few times. This chain uses TRBV3-1 with TRBJ1-6, with D possibly matching TRBD1 (5 bases). CDR1 is LGHDT and CDR2 is YNNKEL in the germline V gene (reference sequence). The CDR3 is 15 residues long. V shed 2 bases and J shed 10 bases, with 15 bases lying between them. The CDR3 reads CASSQQGSGASPLHF. CDR3 sequence (DNA): TGTGCCAGCAGCCAACAGGGATCGGGCGCGTCACCCCTCCACTTT.

This clonotype was seen only a few times. The rearrangement joins TRBV5-4 to TRBJ1-2; D is possibly TRBD1 (5 bases). Looked up from germline, CDR1 is SGHNT and CDR2 is YYREEE (reference sequence). The CDR3 runs 12 residues. With 5 bases removed from V and 13 bases from J, the gap between germline ends came to 18 bases. The CDR3 loop is CASRTDTSYCTF. The CDR3 DNA reads TGTGCCAGCAGGACGGACACTTCATACTGCACCTTC.

This chain links TRBV29-1 with TRBJ1-1; D is ambiguous. Germline CDR1 is SQVTM and CDR2 is ANQGSEA. CDR3 size: 19 residues. Trimming shortened V by 6 bases and J by 0 bases, and 29 bases separated the two germline ends. The CDR3 reads CSVVGGVTGPFFMNTEAFF. The CDR3, as DNA: TGCAGCGTGGTAGGTGGGGTCACCGGCCCCTTCTTCATGAACACTGAAGCTTTCTTT. The full variable domain, with the rest looked up from reference TRBV29-1 and TRBJ1-1, is SAVISQKPSRDICQRGTSLTIQCQVDSQVTMMFWYRQQPGQSLTLIATANQGSEATYESGFVIDKFPISRPNLTFSTLTVSNMSPEDSSIYLCSVVGGVTGPFFMNTEAFFGQGTRLTVV.

The chain is built from TRBV6-5 and TRBJ1-3; no clear D gene. Per the germline V gene, CDR1 is MNHEY and CDR2 is SVGAGI. CDR3 size: 14 residues. V was cut by 0 bases and J by 4 bases, with 7 bases left in between. The CDR3 reads CASSYSTSGNTIYF. For the CDR3, the DNA is TGTGCCAGCAGTTACTCGACTTCCGGAAACACCATATATTTT.

This clonotype came up a few times. The rearrangement uses TRBV5-1 and TRBJ2-1; D might be TRBD1 (5 bases). The germline gives CDR1 SGHRS, CDR2 YFSETQ. This CDR3 has 16 amino acids. V was clipped by 4 bases and J by 1 base, with 15 bases between them. In DNA form, the CDR3 reads TGCGCCAGCAGCCCTGCCCTACAGGCTTCCTACAATGAGCAGTTCTTC. This gives the protein CASSPALQASYNEQFF.

About this clonotype: The conserved phenylalanine or tryptophan normally closing the CDR3 is absent here, so this likely arose from a read error. V and J are TRBV5-6 and TRBJ2-1, with no clear D. The ends were cut back, 2 bases at V and 4 bases at J, with 13 bases in the middle. The CDR3 has 15 residues. Looked up from germline, CDR1 is SGHDT and CDR2 is YYEEEE. The CDR3 here is CASSLSGRRYNEQFL. In DNA, the CDR3 is TGTGCCAGCAGCTTAAGTGGTCGGAGATACAATGAGCAGTTCTTA.

The gene calls are TRBV5-4 and TRBJ2-2, with 12 bases fitting TRBD2. Trimming cost V 5 bases and J 5 bases; bases outside gene matches: 7. Germline V CDR1 and CDR2: SGHNT, YYREEE (reference sequence). This CDR3 is 16 amino acids long. CDR3 in DNA: TGTGCCAGCAGTGTTGGACTAGCGGGGCAGACCGGGGAGCTGTTTTTT. Amino acids: CASSVGLAGQTGELFF.

V gene TRBV20-1 combines with J gene TRBJ2-7; 11 nucleotides match TRBD2. The trim removed 6 bases at V and 6 bases at J, leaving 10 bases unmatched. Germline CDR1 and CDR2: DFQATT and SNEGSKA (reference sequence). This CDR3 region has 14 residues. CDR3 sequence (DNA): TGCAGTGCGAGAATAGCGGGGGGGCTGGGCGAGCAGTACTTC. Protein product: CSARIAGGLGEQYF.

The CDR3 nucleotides read TGTGCCAGCAGCCAAGTCGGGCGGATCTACACCTTC. Residues: CASSQVGRIYTF. This chain joins TRBV14 and TRBJ1-2; the D is unclear. Germline V gene lookup returns CDR1 SGHDN and CDR2 FVKESK. With 1 base removed from V and 10 bases from J, the gap between germline ends came to 10 bases. The CDR3 runs 12 residues.

This clonotype was observed many times. The chain combines TRBV12-3 or TRBV12-4 with TRBJ2-1, with D tentatively TRBD2 (6 bases). The CDR3 is 16 amino acids. Trimming removed 4 bases at V and 0 bases at J, with 13 bases between. CDR3 amino acids: CASSSPGVSSYNEQFF. In DNA form, the CDR3 reads TGTGCCAGCAGTTCTCCGGGGGTGAGCTCCTACAATGAGCAGTTCTTC.

This clonotype turned up a few times. This rearrangement joins TRBV6-1 to TRBJ2-7; 7 nucleotides match TRBD1. Trimming removed 3 bases from V and 1 base from J; junction bases left unmatched: 3. Looked up from germline, CDR1 is MNHNS and CDR2 is SASEGT. The CDR3 has 14 residues. CDR3 nucleotides: TGTGCCAGCAGTGAGTCAGGGGGATCCTACGAGCAGTACGTC. Translated, it gives CASSESGGSYEQYV.

This clonotype was counted many times. This chain uses TRBV12-3 or TRBV12-4 with TRBJ2-2; TRBD1 aligns across 10 bases. This CDR3 region has 15 residues. V shed 6 bases and J 3 bases; nucleotides not matched to a gene: 4. Here the CDR3 DNA reads TGTGCCAGCAGCAGGGGGACAGGGGACACCGGGGAGCTGTTTTTT. Residues: CASSRGTGDTGELFF.

This clonotype was counted only a few times. The genes are TRBV20-1 and TRBJ2-3, with 10 bases identical to TRBD2. This CDR3 has 15 residues. V gave up 6 bases and J gave up 2 bases; unmatched junction bases: 8. Per the germline V gene, CDR1 is DFQATT and CDR2 is SNEGSKA (reference sequence). The CDR3 loop reads CSAEVAGGPTDTQYF. CDR3 bases: TGCAGTGCGGAAGTAGCGGGGGGACCCACAGATACGCAGTATTTT.

This clonotype was counted only a few times. The chain carries TRBV30 and TRBJ1-5; TRBD1 matches at 10 bases. The CDR3 spans 15 residues. Germline V lookup: CDR1 GTSNPN, CDR2 SVGIG (reference sequence). V was pared by 4 bases and J by 0 bases, with 3 bases of the junction left unmatched. CDR3 sequence: CAWTGTGDSNQPQHF. In DNA form, the CDR3 reads TGTGCCTGGACCGGGACAGGGGATAGCAATCAGCCCCAGCATTTT.

This chain links TRBV9 with TRBJ2-1; 11 bases match TRBD2. The CDR3 runs to 14 residues. Germline V lookup: CDR1 SGDLS, CDR2 YYNGEE. The V and J ends lost 0 bases and 9 bases, in that order; junction bases with no gene match: 2. The CDR3 protein is CASSVGLAGGEQFF. CDR3 in DNA: TGTGCCAGCAGCGTAGGGCTAGCGGGGGGTGAGCAGTTCTTC. Filled out from reference TRBV9 and TRBJ2-1, the complete variable domain reads DSGVTQTPKHLITATGQRVTLRCSPRSGDLSVYWYQQSLDQGLQFLIQYYNGEERAKGNILERFSAQQFPDLHSELNLSSLELGDSALYFCASSVGLAGGEQFFGPGTRLTVL.

The V call is TRBV5-6, the J call TRBJ2-7; TRBD1 aligns across 8 bases. The trim removed 4 bases at V and 4 bases at J, leaving 13 bases unmatched. There are 16 residues in the CDR3. Looked up from germline, CDR1 is SGHDT and CDR2 is YYEEEE. In nucleotides, the CDR3 is TGTGCCAGCAGCCAGGAGGTCCGCAGGGGGCATTACGAGCAGTACTTC. Translating it yields CASSQEVRRGHYEQYF.

This clonotype was counted between two and nine times. V gene TRBV12-3 or TRBV12-4 combines with J gene TRBJ1-3; the D is unclear. This CDR3 spans 14 amino acids. V was pared by 7 bases and J by 2 bases, with 12 bases between. The CDR3 loop is CASIGRNAGNTIYF. The CDR3 coding sequence is TGTGCCAGCATCGGCAGGAATGCTGGAAACACCATATATTTT.

The rearrangement links TRBV7-9 to TRBJ1-1, with D hard to call. The CDR3 is made up of 14 amino acids. Deletions cut 4 bases from V and 10 bases from J, with 19 bases between. Germline CDR1 is SEHNR and CDR2 is FQNEAQ (reference sequence). CDR3 amino acids: CASSSTRPAAGAFF. The CDR3 region has the DNA TGTGCCAGCAGCTCGACGAGGCCTGCCGCTGGAGCTTTCTTT.

This chain uses TRBV7-2 with TRBJ2-7; D not certain. Germline assignment: CDR1 SGHTA and CDR2 FQGNSA. Deletions cut 1 base from V and 7 bases from J, with 8 bases between. The CDR3 sequence is 12 residues long. CDR3 bases: TGTGCCAGCAGCTTAGAGGGCTGGGAGCAGTACTTC. Its translation: CASSLEGWEQYF.

This clonotype was detected a few times. The genes are TRBV4-1 and TRBJ1-1; possibly TRBD1 for D (5 bases). V was cut by 0 bases and J by 0 bases, with 26 bases left in between. The CDR3 covers 21 residues. Per germline, CDR1 MGHRA and CDR2 YSYEKL. CDR3 region: CASSQESGLLQGGDMNTEAFF. CDR3 bases: TGCGCCAGCAGCCAAGAGTCAGGATTGCTTCAGGGAGGGGATATGAACACTGAAGCTTTCTTT.

The chain has TRBV14 and TRBJ2-1; D may be TRBD1 (5 bases). V was trimmed by 0 bases and J by 8 bases, leaving 17 bases between them. CDR1 is SGHDN, CDR2 FVKESK, per germline. The CDR3 has 16 residues. CDR3 region: CASSQESTRLGDEQFF. For the CDR3, the DNA is TGTGCCAGCAGCCAAGAATCGACCAGGCTAGGGGATGAGCAGTTCTTC.

This clonotype came up a few times. The chain recombines TRBV20-1 with TRBJ2-1; no clear D gene. The CDR3 has 15 residues. Trimming left V 4 bases short and J 4 bases short, with 17 bases between. Germline V gene sequence: CDR1 DFQATT, CDR2 SNEGSKA (reference sequence). DNA of the CDR3: TGCAGTGCTAATGGGCGTAAGGGAAGTTACAATGAGCAGTTCTTC. This sequence encodes CSANGRKGSYNEQFF.

This clonotype was picked up a small number of times. V is TRBV10-1 and J is TRBJ2-3; D is unresolved. Between the trimmed V and J ends, which lost 4 bases and 5 bases, there was a span of 10 bases. The CDR3 is made up of 13 amino acids. The germline V gene has CDR1 WNHNN and CDR2 SYGVQD (reference sequence). The CDR3 DNA is TGCGCCAGCAGTGTCCGGACGGGAGATACGCAGTATTTT. Residues: CASSVRTGDTQYF.

The V gene is TRBV24-1, the J gene TRBJ2-1, with TRBD2 identical over 12 bases. The CDR3 consists of 18 residues. J lost 5 bases, V lost 4 bases, and 11 bases had no gene match. Germline V gives CDR1 KGHDR, CDR2 SFDVKD. In nucleotides, the CDR3 is TGTGCCACCAGTGACCTGACTAGCGGGGGAAGTAGGGACAATGAGCAGTTCTTC. Amino acid sequence: CATSDLTSGGSRDNEQFF.

This clonotype was counted a few times. Written as DNA, the CDR3 is TGTGCCAGCAGCTTAACACCCGCCGGGGCCACTGAAGCTTTCTTT. The encoded protein is CASSLTPAGATEAFF. The gene calls are TRBV7-2 and TRBJ1-1; D is possibly TRBD1 (5 bases). V was cut by 2 bases and J by 4 bases, with 14 bases left in between. The CDR3 spans 15 residues. Germline V gene data show CDR1 as SGHTA and CDR2 as FQGNSA.